Following are 23 T cell receptor beta chains from one sample sequenced in a study of cytomegalovirus exposure and HLA in healthy donors. The PCR employed 60 Vbeta primers together with 13 Jbeta primers. Sequencing was performed with immunoSEQ multiplex PCR; in TCRdb, only in-frame clones are kept and a portion is missing. The table lists under 150,000 clones, approximately 80% of them singletons. Sequenced material: PBMCs. The receptors come from a man aged 18 to 30 in good health and CMV-seronegative.

The rearrangement uses TRBV6-4 and TRBJ2-1; 11 bases are shared with TRBD2. The CDR3 is 16 residues long. Trimming cost V 3 bases and J 3 bases; bases outside gene matches: 4. Germline V gene sequence: CDR1 MRHNA, CDR2 SNTAGT. The CDR3 bases are TGTGCCAGCAGTGAGAGAGGGACTAGCGGCTACAATGAGCAGTTCTTC. Its protein product is CASSERGTSGYNEQFF.

This chain joins TRBV5-1 and TRBJ1-1; D is perhaps TRBD1 (5 bases). Germline CDR1 is SGHRS and CDR2 is YFSETQ. V was cut by 8 bases and J by 1 base, with 18 bases left in between. This CDR3 spans 15 amino acids. CDR3 amino acids: CASSDGQGSNTEAFF. CDR3 in DNA: TGCGCCAGTTCCGACGGGCAGGGCTCGAACACTGAAGCTTTCTTT. Full variable domain (outside the CDR3, taken from reference TRBV5-1 and TRBJ1-1): KAGVTQTPRYLIKTRGQQVTLSCSPISGHRSVSWYQQTPGQGLQFLFEYFSETQRNKGNFPGRFSGRQFSNSRSEMNVSTLELGDSALYLCASSDGQGSNTEAFFGQGTRLTVV.

This sequence joins TRBV6-1 and TRBJ2-1; the match to TRBD2 covers 8 bases. Germline V gene sequence: CDR1 MNHNS, CDR2 SASEGT. V dropped 4 bases and J dropped 1; count of bases not matched to a gene: 9. The CDR3 contains 17 residues. CDR3: CASSGPGGAVSYNEQFF. The CDR3 DNA is TGTGCCAGCAGTGGACCCGGGGGGGCCGTGTCCTACAATGAGCAGTTCTTC.

The chain combines TRBV5-1 with TRBJ2-3; D possibly corresponds to TRBD1 (5 bases). This CDR3 is built from 12 residues. In germline, CDR1 is SGHRS, CDR2 YFSETQ. V dropped 5 bases and J dropped 3 bases, with 7 bases sitting between them. The CDR3 sequence: CASSSGTDTQYF. In DNA form, the CDR3 reads TGCGCCAGCAGTTCAGGGACAGATACGCAGTATTTT.

This clone came up a few times. The rearrangement uses TRBV19 and TRBJ1-1; no clear D gene. The CDR3 covers 15 residues. Germline V gives CDR1 LNHDA, CDR2 SQIVND (reference sequence). Trimming cost V 3 bases and J 4 bases, with 15 bases left between them. Here the CDR3 DNA reads TGTGCCAGTAGTATCGACGGAGGACGGGGCACTGAAGCTTTCTTT. Encoded protein: CASSIDGGRGTEAFF.

This clone was observed a handful of times. The V gene is TRBV7-2, the J gene TRBJ2-1; TRBD2 matches at 8 bases. This CDR3 is 15 amino acids long. Trimming took 0 bases from V and 5 from J; bases not matched to a gene: 3. Germline values: CDR1 SGHTA, CDR2 FQGNSA. CDR3 DNA: TGTGCCAGCAGCTTAGCGCTAGCGGGCAACAATGAGCAGTTCTTC. It is translated as CASSLALAGNNEQFF.

The chain carries TRBV9 and TRBJ2-1; 11 bases line up with TRBD2. The CDR3 is 15 residues long. Germline CDR1 and CDR2: SGDLS and YYNGEE. Trimming took 3 bases from V and 4 from J; bases not matched to a gene: 3. The CDR3 spells CASSELAGGYNEQFF. The CDR3 region has the DNA TGTGCCAGCAGCGAGCTAGCGGGAGGATACAATGAGCAGTTCTTC.

V is TRBV29-1 and J is TRBJ1-1; 7 nucleotides match TRBD1. The CDR3 consists of 15 residues. V shed 2 bases, J shed 3 bases, and the junction held 9 bases outside the gene matches. Germline V CDR1 and CDR2: SQVTM, ANQGSEA. The CDR3 nucleotides read TGCAGCGTTGAATTAGGGGGCGCAATAGACACTGAAGCTTTCTTT. Protein: CSVELGGAIDTEAFF.

The chain links TRBV28 to TRBJ2-7, with TRBD2 matching over 9 bases. The ends lost 5 bases at V and 6 bases at J; junction bases unmatched: 8. The CDR3 runs to 14 residues. Germline V gene data show CDR1 as MDHEN and CDR2 as SYDVKM. CDR3 nucleotides: TGTGCCAGCAGTAGTAGCGGGAGTCGGCGCGAGCAGTACTTC. This codes for CASSSSGSRREQYF.

This chain joins TRBV27 and TRBJ2-7; the D gene is possibly TRBD2 (5 bases). The CDR3 has 12 amino acids. Germline values: CDR1 MNHEY, CDR2 SMNVEV (reference sequence). Trimming cost V 3 bases and J 3 bases, with 6 bases left between them. The CDR3 loop reads CASSFRGYEQYF. In DNA, the CDR3 is TGTGCCAGCAGTTTCCGGGGCTACGAGCAGTACTTC.

This sequence joins TRBV30 and TRBJ2-5, with 11 bases matching TRBD2. The tail of the sequence fits TRBJ2-7 better, so the J call may be wrong. The length of the CDR3 is 16 residues. Germline CDR1 GTSNPN, CDR2 SVGIG (reference sequence). CDR3 sequence (DNA): TGTGCCTGGAGTGTTTCTTCGGGGACTAGCGGCTACGAGCAGTACTTC. Protein sequence: CAWSVSSGTSGYEQYF.

This sequence joins TRBV5-1 and TRBJ2-7, with 8 bases aligning to TRBD1. Germline CDR1 reads SGHRS; CDR2 reads YFSETQ. With V trimmed by 0 bases and J by 5 bases, 4 bases remained unmatched. This CDR3 region has 14 residues. The DNA for the CDR3 is TGCGCCAGCAGCTTGGACAGGGGGAAAGACGAGCAGTACTTC. Its protein product is CASSLDRGKDEQYF.

V is TRBV4-2 and J is TRBJ2-1; 10 bases match TRBD2. There are 17 residues in the CDR3. J was trimmed by 11 bases and V by 1 base; bases with no gene match: 14. CDR1 and CDR2 (germline): LGHNA, YNFKEQ. This CDR3 is CASSQVPRTSGGGKQFF. CDR3 nucleotide sequence: TGTGCCAGCAGCCAAGTTCCTCGGACTAGCGGAGGGGGAAAGCAGTTCTTC.

Here the CDR3 reads CASKTGVSSYEQYF. The DNA for the CDR3 is TGTGCCAGCAAAACGGGGGTAAGCTCCTACGAGCAGTACTTC. The chain has TRBV27 and TRBJ2-5, with D perhaps TRBD2 (6 bases). Judging by the DNA end, TRBJ2-7 fits better; the J call may be wrong. The germline CDR1 and CDR2 sequences are MNHEY and SMNVEV (reference sequence). The CDR3 has 14 amino acids.

The chain uses TRBV6-1 and TRBJ1-2; D gene ambiguous. The CDR3 has 13 residues. Germline V gene data show CDR1 as MNHNS and CDR2 as SASEGT. Between the trimmed V and J ends, which lost 0 bases and 8 bases, there was a span of 10 bases. The CDR3 nucleotides read TGTGCCAGCAGTGAAGCGGGTCTGCGGGGCTACACCTTC. It translates to CASSEAGLRGYTF.

This chain links TRBV11-3 with TRBJ2-3; 7 bases line up with TRBD1. Losses at the gene ends were 1 base for V and 2 bases for J; bases not matched to a gene: 9. CDR1 is SGHNT, CDR2 YENEEA, per germline. This CDR3 comprises 17 residues. The CDR3 region is CASSLVDRAHHTDTQYF. The CDR3 DNA follows: TGTGCCAGCAGCTTAGTAGACAGGGCCCATCACACAGATACGCAGTATTTT.

The V gene is TRBV5-4, the J gene TRBJ2-7, with 8 bases lining up with TRBD2. V dropped 4 bases and J dropped 1; count of bases not matched to a gene: 10. Germline V lookup: CDR1 SGHNT, CDR2 YYREEE (reference sequence). The CDR3 is 16 residues long. The CDR3 DNA reads as TGTGCCAGCAGCGATGTCCCGGGACTAGAATCCTACGAGCAGTACTTC. As protein: CASSDVPGLESYEQYF.

The J gene is TRBJ1-4, the V gene TRBV5-1; TRBD1 might be the D (6 bases). Germline loops: CDR1 SGHRS, CDR2 YFSETQ. The V end was cut by 4 bases, the J end by 0 bases, with 13 bases between. This CDR3 spans 16 amino acids. The CDR3 here is CASSTGHPTTNEKLFF. In DNA, the CDR3 is TGCGCCAGCAGCACGGGACACCCAACAACTAATGAAAAACTGTTTTTT.

This chain connects TRBV7-8 to TRBJ2-1; TRBD2 aligns across 12 bases. With V trimmed by 2 bases and J by 4 bases, 9 bases remained unmatched. Germline CDR1 SGHVS, CDR2 FQNEAQ. CDR3 length: 18 residues. The CDR3 protein is CASSLLAGTSGSYNEQFF. For the CDR3, the DNA is TGTGCCAGCAGCTTACTCGCCGGGACTAGCGGGTCTTACAATGAGCAGTTCTTC.

The chain carries TRBV9 and TRBJ1-5; 7 bases map to TRBD1. Germline lookup yields CDR1 SGDLS and CDR2 YYNGEE. This CDR3 has 15 residues. V was clipped by 0 bases and J by 1 base; unmatched bases: 1. The DNA for the CDR3 is TGTGCCAGCAGCGTAGCGGGACAGAGCAATCAGCCCCAGCATTTT. Translation gives CASSVAGQSNQPQHF.

The rearrangement links TRBV11-2 to TRBJ1-2; TRBD1 aligns across 8 bases. Germline assignment: CDR1 SGHAT and CDR2 FQNNGV. There are 16 residues in the CDR3. Trimming removed 4 bases from V and 7 bases from J; junction bases left unmatched: 14. The CDR3 DNA reads as TGTGCCAGCAGCTATACAGGGGGGAACTTGAACGGTGGCTACACCTTC. Translation: CASSYTGGNLNGGYTF. Based on the CDR3 plus reference TRBV11-2 and TRBJ1-2, the full variable domain is EAGVAQSPRYKIIEKRQSVAFWCNPISGHATLYWYQQILGQGPKLLIQFQNNGVVDDSQLPKDRFSAERLKGVDSTLKIQPAKLEDSAVYLCASSYTGGNLNGGYTFGSGTRLTVV.

The J gene is TRBJ2-5, the V gene TRBV30; 10 nucleotides line up with TRBD2. Matching the DNA end better, TRBJ2-7 makes the J call doubtful. CDR3 length: 15 residues. Germline V gene lookup returns CDR1 GTSNPN and CDR2 SVGIG (reference sequence). Here the CDR3 DNA reads TGTGCCTGGAGTGTAAGACGGCTAGCGGGAGTCGAGCAGTACTTC. Translation gives CAWSVRRLAGVEQYF.

This clone came up a few times. The chain combines TRBV6-5 with TRBJ1-6, with TRBD1 matching 8 bases. Looked up from germline, CDR1 is MNHEY and CDR2 is SVGAGI. The CDR3 is 15 amino acids. V shed 6 bases and J 5 bases; nucleotides not matched to a gene: 6. The DNA for the CDR3 is TGTGCCAGCAGGGAGGACAGGGTGAATAATTCACCCCTCCACTTT. Translating it yields CASREDRVNNSPLHF.